This T cell receptor (beta chain) was retrieved from a study of OX40 agonist ivuxolimab in advanced cancers. Overall study context: Dose-escalation patients suffered from hepatocellular carcinoma, melanoma, renal cell or head and neck cancer. Three patients showed partial responses: one hepatocellular carcinoma and two cutaneous melanoma cases.

This table comes from immunoSEQ multiplex PCR, and its TCRdb copy is limited to in-frame clones, with some not included. This table holds nearly 80,000 clones, about nine tenths found once. This clone occurred a few times. Its specificity is not known. This CDR3 is built from 14 residues. V lost 0 bases, J lost 0 bases, and 6 bases lay in between. In germline, CDR1 is SGHKS, CDR2 YYEKEE (reference sequence). Individuals having autoimmune disease history or systemic immunosuppression were not enrolled. Findings and limits, study-wide: Undetermined was the antigen specificity of the expanded peripheral T cells.

The sequenced sample was CD4+ or CD8+ T cells sorted from blood, obtained in a trial of the OX40 agonist ivuxolimab. The chain couples TRBV5-5 to TRBJ1-1, with D unresolved. The sequence was obtained from an adult with an advanced solid tumor such as melanoma, head and neck, liver or kidney cancer. CDR3 residues: CASSLVQLNTEAFF. Here the CDR3 DNA reads TGTGCCAGCAGCTTGGTACAGCTGAACACTGAAGCTTTCTTT. The full variable domain, with the rest looked up from reference TRBV5-5 and TRBJ1-1, is DAGVTQSPTHLIKTRGQQVTLRCSPISGHKSVSWYQQVLGQGPQFIFQYYEKEERGRGNFPDRFSARQFPNYSSELNVNALLLGDSALYLCASSLVQLNTEAFFGQGTRLTVV.